The 16 T cell receptor beta chains below all came from one sample that was sequenced in a study of regulatory T cells in long-lasting Graves disease. According to the study, TCR beta libraries were built with iRepertoire HTBI primers and CDR3-region Arm-PCR. MiXCR was run by TCRdb on the multiplex PCR reads, yielding one entry per CDR3 protein. The sample holds hundreds of thousands of distinct CDR3 sequences, roughly 14% seen once. This sample's time point: newly diagnosed GD, antithyroid drugs for less than 3 months. Extracted PBMC RNA gave rise to the TCR library. These data also featured in a second study, about T cells in Graves' hyperthyroidism and ophthalmopathy.

Sequenced material: peripheral blood mononuclear cells (PBMCs), taken at new diagnosis, from a patient treated with antithyroid drugs. These receptors were obtained from a man in his thirties or forties with Graves disease.

In its sample, this clonotype was seen many times. The chain uses TRBV7-9 and TRBJ2-1, with TRBD2 matching over 7 bases. The CDR3 has 17 residues. The V and J ends lost 4 bases and 5 bases, in that order; junction bases with no gene match: 14. CDR1 and CDR2 (germline): SEHNR, FQNEAQ (reference sequence). CDR3 nucleotides: TGTGCCAGCAGCTCCACCCCCCGGACTAGAAAAAACAATGAGCAGTTCTTC. As protein: CASSSTPRTRKNNEQFF.

The rearrangement uses TRBV7-6 and TRBJ1-1; unclear D gene. Germline loops: CDR1 SGHVS, CDR2 FNYEAQ. The CDR3 is made up of 13 amino acids. Trimming took off 3 bases at V and 5 bases at J, with 10 bases between the two ends. Written as DNA, the CDR3 is TGTGCCAGCAGCTTTGGCAGAACTACTGAAGCTTTCTTT. Translated: CASSFGRTTEAFF.

The rearrangement links TRBV4-1 to TRBJ2-7; D is unresolved. Per germline, CDR1 MGHRA and CDR2 YSYEKL. CDR3 length: 15 amino acids. Trimming left V 0 bases short and J 4 bases short, with 13 bases between. Here the CDR3 reads CASSQDWLGRYEQYF. CDR3 nucleotide sequence: TGCGCCAGCAGCCAAGATTGGCTAGGAAGATACGAGCAGTACTTC.

This chain links TRBV5-1 with TRBJ1-1; no reliable D call. V lost 3 bases and J 3 bases, leaving 6 bases between the germline ends. The CDR3 consists of 12 residues. Germline lookup yields CDR1 SGHRS and CDR2 YFSETQ. As DNA, the CDR3 is TGCGCCAGCAGCTCGGCCGACACTGAAGCTTTCTTT. Translated: CASSSADTEAFF.

This clonotype was recorded at least ten times. The rearrangement joins TRBV20-1 to TRBJ2-1; D not resolved. V was clipped by 2 bases and J by 0 bases, with 11 bases between them. Germline CDR1 reads DFQATT; CDR2 reads SNEGSKA (reference sequence). CDR3 size: 15 residues. CDR3 region: CSARPGRSSYNEQFF. CDR3 bases: TGCAGTGCTAGACCTGGGCGAAGCTCCTACAATGAGCAGTTCTTC.

This clonotype has at least ten counts. The rearrangement uses TRBV6-1 and TRBJ1-5; TRBD1 matches 9 bases. The CDR3 consists of 17 residues. V was clipped by 4 bases and J by 2 bases; unmatched bases: 9. Germline assignment: CDR1 MNHNS and CDR2 SASEGT. The CDR3 bases are TGTGCCAGCAGTGTAATCCGGGACAGGGTAGGCAATCAGCCCCAGCATTTT. Amino acid sequence: CASSVIRDRVGNQPQHF.

At least ten counts were recorded for this clonotype. The chain is built from TRBV20-1 and TRBJ1-1, with 8 bases fitting TRBD1. Germline CDR1 and CDR2: DFQATT and SNEGSKA (reference sequence). V was clipped by 0 bases and J by 3 bases; unmatched bases: 6. CDR3 length equals 15 residues. CDR3 sequence: CSARDLQGVYTEAFF. For the CDR3, the DNA is TGCAGTGCTAGAGACCTACAGGGGGTTTACACTGAAGCTTTCTTT.

This clonotype has ten or more counts. This chain links TRBV11-2 with TRBJ1-4; no firm D call. This CDR3 spans 14 amino acids. V lost 5 bases to trimming and J lost 6 bases, with 13 bases between them. Germline V CDR1 and CDR2: SGHAT, FQNNGV. The CDR3 DNA reads TGTGCCAGCAGCCTTACCCGATCGGATGAAAAACTGTTTTTT. Its translation: CASSLTRSDEKLFF. The full variable domain, with the rest looked up from reference TRBV11-2 and TRBJ1-4, is EAGVAQSPRYKIIEKRQSVAFWCNPISGHATLYWYQQILGQGPKLLIQFQNNGVVDDSQLPKDRFSAERLKGVDSTLKIQPAKLEDSAVYLCASSLTRSDEKLFFGSGTQLSVL.

This clonotype was observed many times. The J gene is TRBJ2-1, the V gene TRBV10-1, with 12 bases identical to TRBD2. CDR3 size: 16 residues. Germline V CDR1 and CDR2: WNHNN, SYGVQD (reference sequence). The ends lost 3 bases at V and 4 bases at J; junction bases unmatched: 4. The CDR3: CASSDWGTSGYNEQFF. In DNA, the CDR3 is TGCGCCAGCAGTGATTGGGGGACTAGCGGGTACAATGAGCAGTTCTTC.

A few counts support this clonotype. V and J are TRBV30 and TRBJ2-1; 7 nucleotides line up with TRBD1. The CDR3 contains 12 residues. J gave up 10 bases and V 3 bases, and 6 bases lay outside the gene matches. Germline CDR1 and CDR2: GTSNPN and SVGIG (reference sequence). The CDR3 spells CAWSRQGREQFF. Written as DNA, the CDR3 is TGTGCCTGGAGCCGACAGGGCCGGGAGCAGTTCTTC.

This clonotype was seen only once. V usage is TRBV2 and J usage is TRBJ2-7, with a possible D match to TRBD1 (6 bases). The CDR3 extends over 13 amino acids. Germline V lookup: CDR1 SNHLY, CDR2 FYNNEI. Trimming shortened V by 6 bases and J by 6 bases, and 15 bases separated the two germline ends. As DNA, the CDR3 is TGTGCCAGCAGCCAACTTAACAGGGCCGAGCAGTACTTC. Translated: CASSQLNRAEQYF.

The CDR3 DNA reads as TGTGCCAGCACCACCGGGACTAGCGGGAGTCAAAGCTACAATGAGCAGTTCTTC. Protein product: CASTTGTSGSQSYNEQFF. V usage is TRBV28 and J usage is TRBJ2-1, with 14 bases fitting TRBD2. The germline CDR1 and CDR2 sequences are MDHEN and SYDVKM. The V gene end was trimmed by 7 bases and the J gene end by 3 bases; junction bases not matched to a gene: 11. The CDR3 consists of 18 residues.

This clonotype was counted between two and nine times. The V and J genes are TRBV29-1 and TRBJ1-2; the match to TRBD1 covers 10 bases. The CDR3 contains 13 residues. Per germline, CDR1 SQVTM and CDR2 ANQGSEA. V lost 6 bases, J lost 2 bases, and 3 bases stayed unmatched. This CDR3 reads CSVRDRGNYGYTF. DNA for the CDR3: TGCAGCGTCCGGGACAGGGGAAACTATGGCTACACCTTC.

This clonotype was detected a few times. The J gene is TRBJ1-4, the V gene TRBV7-6; D is unresolved. Germline assignment: CDR1 SGHVS and CDR2 FNYEAQ. Trimming removed 6 bases from V and 0 bases from J, with 11 bases in between. This CDR3 has 15 residues. The CDR3 here is CASSLDFATNEKLFF. The CDR3 DNA sequence: TGTGCCAGCAGTCTAGACTTTGCAACTAATGAAAAACTGTTTTTT.

The V and J genes are TRBV18 and TRBJ1-3; 7 positions match TRBD1. Germline CDR1 is KGHSH and CDR2 is LQKENI. This CDR3 region has 17 residues. V shed 1 base, J shed 0 bases, and the junction held 6 bases outside the gene matches. The CDR3 coding sequence is TGTGCCAGCTCACCACGTCCCGGACAGGACTCTGGAAACACCATATATTTT. Protein product: CASSPRPGQDSGNTIYF.

This clonotype occurred many times. V is TRBV6-1 and J is TRBJ1-4; 7 bases fit TRBD1. The V gene end was trimmed by 7 bases and the J gene end by 0 bases; junction bases not matched to a gene: 5. The germline V gene has CDR1 MNHNS and CDR2 SASEGT. This CDR3 is built from 15 residues. The CDR3 DNA follows: TGTGCCAGCATAAGGGACAGTTCAACTAATGAAAAACTGTTTTTT. This sequence encodes CASIRDSSTNEKLFF.